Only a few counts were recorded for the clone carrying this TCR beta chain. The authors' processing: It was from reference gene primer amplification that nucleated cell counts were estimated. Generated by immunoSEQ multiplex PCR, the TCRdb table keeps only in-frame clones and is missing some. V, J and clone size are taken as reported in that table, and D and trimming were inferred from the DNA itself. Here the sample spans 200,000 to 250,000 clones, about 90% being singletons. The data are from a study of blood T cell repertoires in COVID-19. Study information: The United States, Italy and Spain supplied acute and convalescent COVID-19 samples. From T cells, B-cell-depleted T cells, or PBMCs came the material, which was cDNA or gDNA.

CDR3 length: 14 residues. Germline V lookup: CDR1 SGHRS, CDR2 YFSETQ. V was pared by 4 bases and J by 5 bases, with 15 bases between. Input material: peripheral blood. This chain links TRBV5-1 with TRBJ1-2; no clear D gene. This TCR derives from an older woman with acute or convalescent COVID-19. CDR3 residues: CASSPSMGGYGYTF. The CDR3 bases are TGCGCCAGCAGCCCTTCGATGGGAGGTTATGGCTACACCTTC.